The sequence of this TCR beta chain was determined in a study of blood T cell repertoires in COVID-19. Notes on this clone: No DNA is shown, since the ends of the CDR3 on it are uncertain; the CDR3 is the one TCRdb lists.

The CDR3 sequence runs 13 residues, both termini included. CDR1 and CDR2 (germline): SGHNT, YYREEE (reference sequence). Per the original data handling: Reference gene primer amplification gave estimated nucleated cell counts. The assay was immunoSEQ multiplex PCR, and TCRdb's table has in-frame clones only and misses some. The DNA was the basis for D and trimming; V, J and clone size are from that table. The data show about 93,000 clones, 80% seen once. This chain connects TRBV5-4 to TRBJ2-5; the DNA was not used to check the table's D call, TRBD2. Input material: peripheral blood. The source is a human donor in a cohort sampled during active COVID-19. CDR3 region: CASSPDVAGGTYF.